This entry describes one T cell receptor (beta chain). The germline V gene encodes CDR1 WSHSY and CDR2 SAAADI. This CDR3 has 18 amino acids. Trimming removed 6 bases from V and 4 bases from J, with 22 bases in between. This specimen belongs to a study of control samples from healthy donors and cancer patients. Some clones are missing from TCRdb's copy, which holds only in-frame ones; the method was immunoSEQ multiplex PCR. The sample holds 100,000 to 150,000 clones, 85% to 95% seen once. The sample comprised blood. This sequence was found in a man between 18 and 35 years old in good health. V gene TRBV10-2 combines with J gene TRBJ2-6; D might be TRBD1 (6 bases). CDR3 sequence (DNA): TGCGCCAGCAGCTTTAAGACAGGCCAGGAGACCGGGGCCAACGTCCTGACTTTC. Translated, it gives CASSFKTGQETGANVLTF.